These 24 T cell receptor beta chains came from one sample sequenced in a study of blood T cell repertoires in COVID-19. The repertoire was sequenced with immunoSEQ multiplex PCR; TCRdb's copy has only in-frame clones and lacks some. The table records 10,000 to 15,000 clones, around four fifths of them present only once. The sample taken for sequencing was peripheral blood. Receptors originate from a human donor in a cohort sampled during active COVID-19.

The rearrangement uses TRBV7-9 and TRBJ1-1; 11 bases are a match to TRBD1. Trimming took 4 bases from V and 4 from J; bases not matched to a gene: 8. CDR3 length: 16 amino acids. The germline CDR1 and CDR2 sequences are SEHNR and FQNEAQ (reference sequence). CDR3 in amino acids: CASSSSSGTGGTEAFF. The DNA of the CDR3 is TGTGCCAGCAGCTCCTCCTCCGGGACAGGGGGCACTGAAGCTTTCTTT. Using reference TRBV7-9 and TRBJ1-1 for the parts outside the CDR3, the full variable domain is DTGVSQNPRHKITKRGQNVTFRCDPISEHNRLYWYRQTLGQGPEFLTYFQNEAQLEKSRLLSDRFSAERPKGSFSTLEIQRTEQGDSAMYLCASSSSSGTGGTEAFFGQGTRLTVV.

The chain couples TRBV18 to TRBJ1-1; TRBD1 agrees at 7 bases. The CDR3 length is 11 residues. The junction had 7 bases not matched to a gene; V was cut back by 10 bases and J by 8 bases. Germline assignment: CDR1 KGHSH and CDR2 LQKENI. The chain's CDR3 is CATLRTGEAFF. CDR3 DNA sequence: TGTGCCACCCTAAGGACAGGAGAAGCTTTCTTT.

The V gene is TRBV3-1 (or the pseudogene TRBV3-2), the J gene TRBJ1-5; D call uncertain. This CDR3 spans 14 amino acids. Germline CDR1 LGHDT, CDR2 YNNKEL (reference sequence). Trimming removed 4 bases at V and 9 bases at J, with 16 bases between. CDR3 nucleotides: TGTGCCAGCAGCCCCTGGGCCGCGCCAGGGCCCCAGCATTTT. Its translation is CASSPWAAPGPQHF.

This clone occurred a few times. The chain recombines TRBV5-6 with TRBJ1-5; D possibly corresponds to TRBD1 (6 bases). Germline CDR1 reads SGHDT; CDR2 reads YYEEEE. V lost 4 bases, J lost 2 bases, and 10 bases lay in between. This CDR3 has 14 residues. As DNA, the CDR3 is TGTGCCAGCAGCGTACAGGGTCGCAATCAGCCCCAGCATTTT. Protein sequence: CASSVQGRNQPQHF.

In its sample, this clone was seen once. The rearrangement joins TRBV7-3 to TRBJ1-6; 7 nucleotides align to TRBD1. V lost 5 bases to trimming and J lost 9 bases; unmatched junction nucleotides: 7. The length of the CDR3 is 14 residues. Germline V lookup: CDR1 SGHTA, CDR2 FQGTGA. CDR3 DNA sequence: TGTGCCAGCAGCGCGGGGACAGCAACTTCACCCCTCCACTTT. Residues: CASSAGTATSPLHF.

The chain joins TRBV6-5 to TRBJ1-2; 7 bases match TRBD1. Germline-derived CDR1 and CDR2 are MNHEY and SVGAGI. The V gene end was trimmed by 6 bases and the J gene end by 4 bases; junction bases not matched to a gene: 5. The CDR3 has 13 amino acids. As DNA, the CDR3 is TGTGCCAGCAGCCTCCAGGGGGGCTATGGCTACACCTTC. This translates into CASSLQGGYGYTF.

The chain has TRBV5-6 and TRBJ2-3; D is perhaps TRBD2 (6 bases). The length of the CDR3 is 14 residues. Trimming pared 2 bases from V and 0 bases from J, leaving 7 bases between. Germline V gives CDR1 SGHDT, CDR2 YYEEEE. The CDR3, as DNA: TGTGCCAGCAGCTTCGGGGGTAGCACAGATACGCAGTATTTT. This sequence encodes CASSFGGSTDTQYF.

In this sample, this clone turned up a few times. This chain connects TRBV28 to TRBJ1-1, with unresolved D. CDR1 and CDR2 from the germline V gene are MDHEN and SYDVKM. The V end lost 8 bases, the J end lost 0 bases, and 7 bases lay between the germline ends. CDR3 length: 12 amino acids. The CDR3 DNA sequence: TGTGCCAGCGGCGGTTTGAACACTGAAGCTTTCTTT. The encoded protein is CASGGLNTEAFF.

J is TRBJ1-5 and V is TRBV7-2, with 11 bases matching TRBD1. The CDR3 has 15 residues. J was trimmed by 6 bases and V by 5 bases; bases with no gene match: 6. Per germline, CDR1 SGHTA and CDR2 FQGNSA. DNA for the CDR3: TGTGCCAGCAGCCTGGACAGGGGGCTTGGTCAGCCCCAGCATTTT. Its protein product is CASSLDRGLGQPQHF.

The V gene is TRBV6-5, the J gene TRBJ2-2; no firm D call. The CDR3 is 13 residues long. Between the trimmed V and J ends, which lost 7 bases and 3 bases, there was a span of 9 bases. CDR1 and CDR2 (germline): MNHEY, SVGAGI. The CDR3 DNA is TGTGCCAGCACCCAGAGGTACACCGGGGAGCTGTTTTTT. This gives the protein CASTQRYTGELFF.

The rearrangement joins TRBV10-2 to TRBJ2-1; D unresolved. Germline lookup yields CDR1 WSHSY and CDR2 SAAADI. Trimming stripped 3 bases from V and 6 bases from J, with 3 bases between. This CDR3 has 11 amino acids. CDR3 residues: CASSDFNEQFF. CDR3 bases: TGCGCCAGCAGTGACTTCAATGAGCAGTTCTTC.

The chain joins TRBV5-4 to TRBJ2-1; 16 positions agree with TRBD2. Germline trimming cut 5 bases from V and 8 bases from J; bases unmatched to any gene: 10. CDR1 and CDR2 from the germline V gene are SGHNT and YYREEE (reference sequence). CDR3 length: 17 residues. This CDR3 is CASRTGTSGGADYEQFF. Here the CDR3 DNA reads TGTGCCAGCAGAACCGGGACTAGCGGGGGGGCCGATTATGAGCAGTTCTTC.

The J gene is TRBJ2-5, the V gene TRBV29-1; perhaps TRBD1 as D (6 bases). The germline V gene has CDR1 SQVTM and CDR2 ANQGSEA. V was shortened by 4 bases and J by 3 bases, with 21 bases between the two germline ends. This CDR3 is built from 16 residues. The CDR3 coding sequence is TGCAGCGTTGCCCCCCAGCGCTGGGGGCAAAAAGAGACCCAGTACTTC. Translated: CSVAPQRWGQKETQYF.

This sequence joins TRBV4-2 and TRBJ2-7, with 11 nucleotides matching TRBD2. The CDR3 totals 17 residues. Germline-derived CDR1 and CDR2 are LGHNA and YNFKEQ. J gave up 2 bases and V 2 bases, and 8 bases lay outside the gene matches. CDR3 protein: CASSQLLAGGFTYEQYF. The CDR3, as DNA: TGTGCCAGCAGCCAACTGCTAGCGGGGGGTTTTACCTACGAGCAGTACTTC.

The gene calls are TRBV5-1 and TRBJ2-1; 12 bases are shared with TRBD2. This CDR3 has 12 amino acids. V trimming: 4 bases; J trimming: 12 bases; junction bases outside the gene matches: 2. The germline V gene encodes CDR1 SGHRS and CDR2 YFSETQ. DNA for the CDR3: TGCGCCAGCAGCCCGGGACTAGCGGGGCAGTTCTTC. It codes for CASSPGLAGQFF.

This clone was observed once. The J gene is TRBJ2-5, the V gene TRBV5-5, with D perhaps TRBD1 (5 bases). V was clipped by 1 base and J by 4 bases, with 8 bases between them. This CDR3 has 13 amino acids. Germline lookup yields CDR1 SGHKS and CDR2 YYEKEE (reference sequence). The CDR3 DNA reads TGTGCCAGCAGCTTGAGGACACTAGAGACCCAGTACTTC. Its translation: CASSLRTLETQYF.

The rearrangement links TRBV5-1 to TRBJ2-1, with TRBD2 matching over 12 bases. The germline V gene encodes CDR1 SGHRS and CDR2 YFSETQ. The CDR3 runs 16 residues. Losses at the gene ends were 4 bases for V and 0 bases for J; bases not matched to a gene: 2. CDR3 sequence: CASSGLAGSSYNEQFF. The CDR3 bases are TGCGCCAGCAGCGGACTAGCGGGGAGCTCCTACAATGAGCAGTTCTTC.

In its sample, this clone was seen a few times. The V gene is TRBV7-9, the J gene TRBJ2-5, with 9 positions matching TRBD1. Trimming cost V 5 bases and J 5 bases; bases outside gene matches: 12. CDR3 length: 16 residues. Germline V gives CDR1 SEHNR, CDR2 FQNEAQ (reference sequence). CDR3 nucleotides: TGTGCCAGCAGCCCGCGAACAGGGGGCGCGGAGGAGACCCAGTACTTC. Its protein is CASSPRTGGAEETQYF.

The chain employs TRBV12-3 or TRBV12-4 and TRBJ1-2; tentatively, D is TRBD1 (5 bases). The CDR3 is 11 amino acids. V gave up 3 bases and J gave up 7 bases, with 6 bases separating them. The CDR3 region is CASSFGGGYTF. The CDR3 bases are TGTGCCAGCAGTTTCGGGGGTGGCTACACCTTC.

This clone is termed medium-sized. This rearrangement joins TRBV6-5 to TRBJ1-3; no firm D call. This CDR3 spans 15 amino acids. Trimming shortened V by 0 bases and J by 4 bases, and 10 bases separated the two germline ends. Germline V gene data show CDR1 as MNHEY and CDR2 as SVGAGI. The CDR3 sequence: CASSYSPTRGNTIYF. DNA of the CDR3: TGTGCCAGCAGTTACTCACCGACTAGAGGAAACACCATATATTTT.

This chain joins TRBV6-5 and TRBJ2-2; D remains ambiguous. The germline V gene encodes CDR1 MNHEY and CDR2 SVGAGI. The CDR3 runs 13 residues. The V gene lost 4 bases and the J gene lost 7 bases, with 10 bases spanning the gap. The CDR3 DNA reads as TGTGCCAGCAGTTCAAGACATTTCGGGGAGCTGTTTTTT. It yields the protein CASSSRHFGELFF.

This clone has only a few counts. The chain has TRBV9 and TRBJ2-3, with 13 bases that match TRBD2. Germline values: CDR1 SGDLS, CDR2 YYNGEE. There are 16 residues in the CDR3. J was trimmed by 4 bases and V by 2 bases; bases with no gene match: 4. CDR3 residues: CASSVGTSGEADTQYF. As DNA, the CDR3 is TGTGCCAGCAGCGTTGGGACTAGCGGGGAGGCAGATACGCAGTATTTT.

The chain recombines TRBV30 with TRBJ2-2; perhaps TRBD2 as D (6 bases). V dropped 2 bases and J dropped 0 bases, with 13 bases sitting between them. The germline gives CDR1 GTSNPN, CDR2 SVGIG (reference sequence). CDR3 size: 16 residues. The CDR3 spells CAWSREAVTNTGELFF. CDR3 nucleotide sequence: TGTGCCTGGAGTAGGGAGGCGGTGACGAACACCGGGGAGCTGTTTTTT.

DNA of the CDR3: TGTGCCAGCAGCCCGGGGGGGGGACGCACAGATACGCAGTATTTT. It encodes CASSPGGGRTDTQYF. The rearrangement joins TRBV3-1 (or the pseudogene TRBV3-2) to TRBJ2-3; 8 positions agree with TRBD2. CDR1 and CDR2 (germline): LGHDT, YNNKEL (reference sequence). V lost 4 bases, J lost 1 base, and 4 bases stayed unmatched. The CDR3 is 15 residues long.